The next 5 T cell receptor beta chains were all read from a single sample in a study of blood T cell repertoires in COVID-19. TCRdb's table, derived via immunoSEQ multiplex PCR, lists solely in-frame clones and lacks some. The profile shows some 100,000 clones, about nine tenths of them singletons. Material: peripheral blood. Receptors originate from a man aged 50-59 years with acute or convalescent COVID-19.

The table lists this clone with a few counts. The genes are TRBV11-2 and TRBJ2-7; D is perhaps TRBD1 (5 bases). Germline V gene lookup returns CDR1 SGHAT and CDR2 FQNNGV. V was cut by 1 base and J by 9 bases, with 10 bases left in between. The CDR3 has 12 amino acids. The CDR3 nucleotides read TGTGCCAGCAGCTTAGTGGGGCCGGGGCAGTACTTC. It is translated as CASSLVGPGQYF.

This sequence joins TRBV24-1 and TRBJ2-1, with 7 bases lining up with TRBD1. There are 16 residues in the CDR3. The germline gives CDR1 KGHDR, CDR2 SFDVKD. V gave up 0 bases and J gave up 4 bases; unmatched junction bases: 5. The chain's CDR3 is CATSDLQGGAYNEQFF. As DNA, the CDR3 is TGTGCCACCAGTGATTTGCAAGGGGGCGCTTACAATGAGCAGTTCTTC.

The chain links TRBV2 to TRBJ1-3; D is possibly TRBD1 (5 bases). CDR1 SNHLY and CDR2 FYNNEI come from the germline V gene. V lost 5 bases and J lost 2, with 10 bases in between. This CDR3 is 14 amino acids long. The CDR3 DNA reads TGTGCCAGCAGTTCCGGGACTACTGGAAACACCATATATTTT. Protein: CASSSGTTGNTIYF.

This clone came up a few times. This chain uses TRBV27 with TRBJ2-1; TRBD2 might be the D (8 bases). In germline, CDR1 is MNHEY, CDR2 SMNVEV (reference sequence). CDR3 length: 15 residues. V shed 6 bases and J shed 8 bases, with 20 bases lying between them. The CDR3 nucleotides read TGTGCCAGCAGCCCGGGGGGGACAGTGGGGCATGAGCAGTTCTTC. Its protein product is CASSPGGTVGHEQFF.

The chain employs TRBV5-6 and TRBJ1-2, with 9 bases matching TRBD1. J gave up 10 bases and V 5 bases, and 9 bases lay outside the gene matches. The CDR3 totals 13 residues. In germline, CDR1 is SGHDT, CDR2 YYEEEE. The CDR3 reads CASRSGTGKDYTF. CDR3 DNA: TGTGCCAGCAGATCCGGGACAGGGAAGGACTACACCTTC.